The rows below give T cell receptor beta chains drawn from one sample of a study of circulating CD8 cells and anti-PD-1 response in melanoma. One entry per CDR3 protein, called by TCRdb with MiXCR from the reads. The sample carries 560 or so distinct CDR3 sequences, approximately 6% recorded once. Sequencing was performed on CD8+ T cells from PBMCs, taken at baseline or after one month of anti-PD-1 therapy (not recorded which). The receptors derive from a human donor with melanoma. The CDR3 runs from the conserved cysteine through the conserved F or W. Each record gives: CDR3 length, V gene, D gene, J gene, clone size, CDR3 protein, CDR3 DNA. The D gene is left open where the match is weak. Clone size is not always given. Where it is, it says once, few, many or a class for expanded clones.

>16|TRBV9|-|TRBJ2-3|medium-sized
CASSVEGGLSTDTQYF
TGTGCCAGCAGCGTAGAAGGGGGACTTAGCACAGATACGCAGTATTTT
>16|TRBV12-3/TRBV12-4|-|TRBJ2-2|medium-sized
CASSPTWPGNTGELFF
TGTGCCAGCAGTCCGACCTGGCCAGGGAACACCGGGGAGCTGTTTTTT
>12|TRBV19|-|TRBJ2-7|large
CADDRSSYEQYF
TGTGCCGACGACAGGAGCTCCTACGAGCAGTACTTC
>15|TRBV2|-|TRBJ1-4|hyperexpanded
CASTGDTSTNEKLFF
TGTGCCAGCACCGGGGACACTTCAACTAATGAAAAACTGTTTTTT
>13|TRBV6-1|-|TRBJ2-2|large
CASSDSDTGELFF
TGTGCCAGCAGTGATTCGGACACCGGGGAGCTGTTTTTT
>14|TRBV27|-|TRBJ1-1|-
CASGALDENTEAFF
TGTGCCAGCGGGGCCCTAGACGAGAACACTGAAGCTTTCTTT
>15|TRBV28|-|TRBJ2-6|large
CASSQTNSGANVLTF
TGTGCCAGCAGTCAAACTAACTCTGGGGCCAACGTCCTGACTTTC
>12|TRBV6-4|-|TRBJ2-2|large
CASSENTGELFF
TGTGCCAGCAGTGAAAACACCGGGGAGCTGTTTTTT
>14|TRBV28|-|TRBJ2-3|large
CASRDWGTSNTQYF
TGTGCCAGCAGGGATTGGGGGACATCAAATACGCAGTATTTT
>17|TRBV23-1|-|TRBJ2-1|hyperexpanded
CASSQSLKGPTYNEQFF
TGCGCCAGCAGTCAATCATTAAAGGGGCCTACCTACAATGAGCAGTTCTTC
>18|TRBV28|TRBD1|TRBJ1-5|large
CASSLLVWPTGAGQPQHF
TGTGCCAGCAGTTTATTGGTTTGGCCGACAGGGGCGGGTCAGCCCCAGCATTTT
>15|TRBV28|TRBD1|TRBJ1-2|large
CASSFGTGGPYGYTF
TGTGCCAGCAGTTTTGGGACAGGGGGTCCTTATGGCTACACCTTC
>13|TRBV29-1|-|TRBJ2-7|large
CSVQLGEWYEQYF
TGCAGCGTTCAGCTGGGGGAATGGTACGAGCAGTACTTC
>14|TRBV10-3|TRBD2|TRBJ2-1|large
CAISTSGSYNEQFF
TGTGCCATCAGTACTAGCGGGAGTTACAATGAGCAGTTCTTC
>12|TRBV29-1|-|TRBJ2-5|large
CSVEFSRETQYF
TGCAGCGTTGAGTTTAGCAGGGAGACCCAGTACTTC
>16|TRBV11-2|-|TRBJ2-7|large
CASSSAQRGSSYEQYF
TGTGCCAGCAGCTCCGCCCAACGGGGTAGCTCCTACGAGCAGTACTTC
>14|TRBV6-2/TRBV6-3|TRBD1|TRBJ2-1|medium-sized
CATRQGEDYNEQFF
TGTGCCACCCGACAGGGGGAGGATTACAATGAGCAGTTCTTC
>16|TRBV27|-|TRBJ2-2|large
CASSPLMGWSAGELFF
TGTGCCAGCAGTCCTCTGATGGGGTGGAGCGCCGGGGAGCTGTTTTTT
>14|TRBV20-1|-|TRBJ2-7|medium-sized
CSARDLEGRYEQYF
TGCAGTGCTAGAGATCTAGAGGGGCGCTACGAGCAGTACTTC
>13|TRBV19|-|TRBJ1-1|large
CASSISHNTEAFF
TGTGCCAGTAGTATATCCCACAACACTGAAGCTTTCTTT
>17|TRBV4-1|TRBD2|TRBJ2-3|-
CASSQEGLVTYTGTQYF
TGCGCCAGCAGCCAAGAGGGACTAGTGACCTACACAGGTACGCAGTATTTT
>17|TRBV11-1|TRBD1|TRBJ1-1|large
CASSFLRQGSMNTEAFF
TGTGCCAGCAGCTTCTTGCGACAGGGAAGCATGAACACTGAAGCTTTCTTT
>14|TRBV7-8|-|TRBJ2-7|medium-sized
CASSLGGRTHEQYF
TGTGCCAGCAGCTTGGGCGGTCGGACCCACGAGCAGTACTTC
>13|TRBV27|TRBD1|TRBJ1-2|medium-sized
CATQGGAGIGYTF
TGTGCCACCCAAGGGGGCGCAGGAATTGGCTACACCTTC
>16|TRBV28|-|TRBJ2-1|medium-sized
CASSRLSWGSYNEQFF
TGTGCCAGCAGTCGCCTGTCGTGGGGGTCCTACAATGAGCAGTTCTTC
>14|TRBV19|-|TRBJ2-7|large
CATRPTGGAYEQYF
TGTGCCACACGCCCAACGGGGGGCGCGTACGAGCAGTACTTC
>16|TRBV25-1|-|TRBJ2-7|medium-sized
CASSEWGRVYEYEQYF
TGTGCCAGCAGTGAATGGGGCAGGGTTTACGAGTACGAGCAGTACTTC
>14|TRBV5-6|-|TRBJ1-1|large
CASSLSQRVTEAFF
TGTGCCAGCAGCTTATCTCAAAGGGTCACTGAAGCTTTCTTT
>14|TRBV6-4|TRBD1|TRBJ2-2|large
CASSVGQGPGELFF
TGTGCCAGCAGTGTCGGACAGGGGCCCGGGGAGCTGTTTTTT
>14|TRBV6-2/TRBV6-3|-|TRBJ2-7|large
CASSYTSGSYEQYF
TGTGCCAGCAGTTACACCTCCGGGTCCTACGAGCAGTACTTC
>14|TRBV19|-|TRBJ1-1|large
CASSIVALGTEAFF
TGTGCCAGTAGTATAGTGGCCTTGGGAACTGAAGCTTTCTTT
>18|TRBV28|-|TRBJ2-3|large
CASSLVPPGRSGTDTQYF
TGTGCCAGCAGTTTAGTACCCCCGGGGAGGAGCGGCACAGATACGCAGTATTTT
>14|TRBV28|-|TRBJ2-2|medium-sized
CATEGSGNTGELFF
TGTGCCACCGAAGGGTCGGGGAACACCGGGGAGCTGTTTTTT
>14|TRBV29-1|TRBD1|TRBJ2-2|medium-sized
CSVVAGGNTGELFF
TGCAGCGTTGTGGCAGGGGGAAACACCGGGGAGCTGTTTTTT